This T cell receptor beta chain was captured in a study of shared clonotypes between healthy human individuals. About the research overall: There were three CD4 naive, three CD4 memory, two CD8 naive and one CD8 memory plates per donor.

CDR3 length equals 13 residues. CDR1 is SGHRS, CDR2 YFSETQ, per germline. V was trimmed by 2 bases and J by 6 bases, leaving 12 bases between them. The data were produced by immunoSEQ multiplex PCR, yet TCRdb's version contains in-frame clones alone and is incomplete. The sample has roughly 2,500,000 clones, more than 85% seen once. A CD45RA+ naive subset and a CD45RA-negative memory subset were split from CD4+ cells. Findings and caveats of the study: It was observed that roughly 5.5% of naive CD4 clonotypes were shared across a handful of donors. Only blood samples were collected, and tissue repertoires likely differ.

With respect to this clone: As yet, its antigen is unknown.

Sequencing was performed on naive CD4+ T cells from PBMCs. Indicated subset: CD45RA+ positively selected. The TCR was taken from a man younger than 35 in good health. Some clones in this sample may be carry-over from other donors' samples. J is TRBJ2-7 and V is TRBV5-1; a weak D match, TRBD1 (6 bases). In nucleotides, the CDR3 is TGCGCCAGCAGCTTAACAACAGGGCCCGAGCAGTACTTC. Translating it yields CASSLTTGPEQYF.